This entry describes one T cell receptor (beta chain). Some clones are missing from TCRdb's copy, which holds only in-frame ones; the method was immunoSEQ multiplex PCR. In the table there are about 69,000 clones, over 70% of which are singletons. J was trimmed by 5 bases and V by 0 bases; bases with no gene match: 4. CDR1 and CDR2 from the germline V gene are LNHNV and YYDKDF (reference sequence). CDR3 length: 14 residues. This record belongs to a study of technical replicates of blood from several donors. The sequence was collected from a human donor in good health. Some clones in this sample may be carry-over from other donors' samples. Specimen: PBMCs. The chain links TRBV15 to TRBJ2-7; 7 bases agree with TRBD1. The CDR3 DNA follows: TGTGCCACCAGCAGAGATGGACAGGCGAACGAGCAGTACTTC. Its protein product is CATSRDGQANEQYF.